This TCR beta chain was identified in a study of T cell clonality in common variable immunodeficiency. The study, taken as a whole, reports: Fewer deletions and N-nucleotide insertions were reportedly seen in common variable immunodeficiency TCR beta sequences.

Points on this clone: Its antigen is currently unknown. Read data end 3 residues before the CDR3 end; the end is taken from the germline J gene.

The CDR3 has 12 amino acids. Germline CDR1 reads KGHSH; CDR2 reads LQKENI. Trimming removed 4 bases at V and 4 bases at J, with 2 bases between. The protocol was immunoSEQ multiplex PCR, while the TCRdb copy is restricted to in-frame clones and leaves out a portion. This table holds about 20,000 clones with no singletons; the top ten claim under 3%. CVID subjects were 15 or so female and some 27 male, aged roughly 8 to 65. Most patients and controls had Caucasian heritage. The sample comprised peripheral blood mononuclear cells. The genes are TRBV18 and TRBJ1-6; D unclear. The receptor comes from a human donor with common variable immunodeficiency. The DNA read from the CDR3 is TGTGCCAGCTCACTATATAATTCACCC. Its protein product is CASSLYNSP. The whole CDR3 protein is CASSLYNSPLHF.